The present TCR beta chain was sequenced within a study of ipilimumab plus nivolumab after autologous stem cell transplantation. The assay was immunoSEQ multiplex PCR, and TCRdb's table has in-frame clones only and misses some. The sample gives almost 15,000 clones, around 74% of which show up once; less than 11% is in the top ten. This CDR3 has 14 residues. Trimming removed 5 bases at V and 2 bases at J, with 13 bases between. CDR1 and CDR2 (germline): MNHEY, SMNVEV (reference sequence). The chain employs TRBV27 and TRBJ2-7, with D possibly TRBD1 on 6 matching bases. The receptor was derived from a male donor with primary mediastinal lymphoma. Sequencing was performed on PBMCs, taken in a trial of ipilimumab plus nivolumab as post-transplant consolidation. The CDR3 is CASSTGHGPYEQYF. Written as DNA, the CDR3 is TGTGCCAGCAGTACGGGACATGGGCCCTACGAGCAGTACTTC.